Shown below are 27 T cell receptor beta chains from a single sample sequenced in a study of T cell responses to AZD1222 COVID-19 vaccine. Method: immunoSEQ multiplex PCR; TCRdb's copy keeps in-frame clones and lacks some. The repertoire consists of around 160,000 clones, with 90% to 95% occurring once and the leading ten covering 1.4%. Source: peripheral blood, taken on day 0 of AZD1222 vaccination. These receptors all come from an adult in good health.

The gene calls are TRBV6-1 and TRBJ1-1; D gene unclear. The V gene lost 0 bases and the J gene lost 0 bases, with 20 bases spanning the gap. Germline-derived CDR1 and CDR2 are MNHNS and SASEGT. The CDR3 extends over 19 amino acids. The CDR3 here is CASSEASTSWPQLNTEAFF. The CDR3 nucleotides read TGTGCCAGCAGTGAAGCATCGACGTCCTGGCCGCAATTGAACACTGAAGCTTTCTTT.

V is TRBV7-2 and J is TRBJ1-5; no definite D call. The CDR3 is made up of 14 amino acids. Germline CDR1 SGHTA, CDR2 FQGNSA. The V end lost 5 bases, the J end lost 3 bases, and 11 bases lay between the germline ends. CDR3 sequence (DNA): TGTGCCAGCAGCCCAGAGGTCAACAATCAGCCCCAGCATTTT. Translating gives CASSPEVNNQPQHF.

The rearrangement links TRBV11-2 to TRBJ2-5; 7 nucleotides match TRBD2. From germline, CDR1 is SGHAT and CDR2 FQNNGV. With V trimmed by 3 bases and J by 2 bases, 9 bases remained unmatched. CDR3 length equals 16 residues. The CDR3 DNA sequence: TGTGCCAGCAGCTTGATGGGAGCGGGGCTACAAGAGACCCAGTACTTC. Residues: CASSLMGAGLQETQYF.

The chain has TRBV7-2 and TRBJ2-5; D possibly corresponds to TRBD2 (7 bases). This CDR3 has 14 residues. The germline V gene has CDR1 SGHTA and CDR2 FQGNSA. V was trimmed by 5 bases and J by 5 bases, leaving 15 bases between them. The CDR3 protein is CASSPGGPVETQYF. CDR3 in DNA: TGTGCCAGCAGCCCGGGGGGCCCAGTGGAGACCCAGTACTTC. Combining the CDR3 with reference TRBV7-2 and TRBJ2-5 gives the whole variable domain GAGVSQSPSNKVTEKGKDVELRCDPISGHTALYWYRQSLGQGLEFLIYFQGNSAPDKSGLPSDRFSAERTGGSVSTLTIQRTQQEDSAVYLCASSPGGPVETQYFGPGTRLLVL.

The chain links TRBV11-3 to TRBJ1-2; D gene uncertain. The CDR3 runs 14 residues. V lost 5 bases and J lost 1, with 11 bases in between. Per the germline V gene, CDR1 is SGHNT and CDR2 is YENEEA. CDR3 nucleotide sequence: TGTGCCAGCAGCCCACTCAGTAATAACTATGGCTACACCTTC. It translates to CASSPLSNNYGYTF.

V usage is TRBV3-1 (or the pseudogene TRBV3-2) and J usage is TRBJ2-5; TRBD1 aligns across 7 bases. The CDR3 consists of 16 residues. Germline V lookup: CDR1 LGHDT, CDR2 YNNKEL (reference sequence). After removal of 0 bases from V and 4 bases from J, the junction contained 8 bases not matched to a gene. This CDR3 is CASSQDLETGRETQYF. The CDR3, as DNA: TGTGCCAGCAGCCAAGATCTGGAGACAGGGAGAGAGACCCAGTACTTC.

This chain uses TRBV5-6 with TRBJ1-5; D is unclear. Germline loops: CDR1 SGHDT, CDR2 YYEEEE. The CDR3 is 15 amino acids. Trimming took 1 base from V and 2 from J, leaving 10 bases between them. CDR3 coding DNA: TGTGCCAGCAGCTTGACCCCGTCGGGCAATCAGCCCCAGCATTTT. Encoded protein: CASSLTPSGNQPQHF.

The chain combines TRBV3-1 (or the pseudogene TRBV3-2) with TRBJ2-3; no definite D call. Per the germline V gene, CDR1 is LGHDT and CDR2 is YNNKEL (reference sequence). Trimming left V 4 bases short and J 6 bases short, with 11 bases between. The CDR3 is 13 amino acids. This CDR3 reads CASSPGPRDTQYF. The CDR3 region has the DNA TGTGCCAGCAGCCCGGGTCCACGCGATACGCAGTATTTT.

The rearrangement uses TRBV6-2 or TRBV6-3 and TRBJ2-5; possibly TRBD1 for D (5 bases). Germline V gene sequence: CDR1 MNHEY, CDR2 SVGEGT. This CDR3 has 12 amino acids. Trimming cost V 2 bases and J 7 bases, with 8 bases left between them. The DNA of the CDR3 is TGTGCCAGCAGTTACGGTACAGGGACCCAGTACTTC. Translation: CASSYGTGTQYF.

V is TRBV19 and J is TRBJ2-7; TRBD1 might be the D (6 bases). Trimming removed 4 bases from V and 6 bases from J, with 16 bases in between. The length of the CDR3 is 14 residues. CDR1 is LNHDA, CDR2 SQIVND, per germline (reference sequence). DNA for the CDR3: TGTGCCAGTAGTACACAGGCAGGGGTCACCGAGCAGTACTTC. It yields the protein CASSTQAGVTEQYF.

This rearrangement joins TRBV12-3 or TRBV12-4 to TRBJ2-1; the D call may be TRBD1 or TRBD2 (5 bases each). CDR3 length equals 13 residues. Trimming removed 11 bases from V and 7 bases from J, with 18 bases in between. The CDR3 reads CAARRPGANEQFF. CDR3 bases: TGTGCCGCGCGAAGACCCGGGGCGAATGAGCAGTTCTTC.

For the CDR3, the DNA is TGTGCCAGCAGTGAAGGCGGGGGGGGAGGCTATGGCTACACCTTC. The encoded protein is CASSEGGGGGYGYTF. The chain combines TRBV6-1 with TRBJ1-2, with a tentative D call TRBD1 (5 bases). Trimming removed 1 base from V and 4 bases from J, with 13 bases in between. The CDR3 is 15 amino acids. CDR1 and CDR2 (germline): MNHNS, SASEGT.

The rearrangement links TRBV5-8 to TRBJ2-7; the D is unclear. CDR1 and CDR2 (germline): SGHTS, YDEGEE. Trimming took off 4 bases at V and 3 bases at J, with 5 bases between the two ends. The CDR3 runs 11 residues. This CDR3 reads CASSPNYEQYF. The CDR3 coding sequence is TGTGCCAGCAGCCCCAACTACGAGCAGTACTTC. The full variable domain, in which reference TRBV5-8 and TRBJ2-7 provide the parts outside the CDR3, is EAGVTQSPTHLIKTRGQQATLRCSPISGHTSVYWYQQALGLGLQFLLWYDEGEERNRGNFPPRFSGRQFPNYSSELNVNALELEDSALYLCASSPNYEQYFGPGTRLTVT.

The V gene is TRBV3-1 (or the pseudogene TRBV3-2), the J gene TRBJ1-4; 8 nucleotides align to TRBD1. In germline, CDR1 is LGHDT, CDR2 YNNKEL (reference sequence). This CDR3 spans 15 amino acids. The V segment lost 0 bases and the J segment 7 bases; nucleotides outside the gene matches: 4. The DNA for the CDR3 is TGTGCCAGCAGCCAAGATTTCAGGGGGCGTGAAAAACTGTTTTTT. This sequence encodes CASSQDFRGREKLFF.

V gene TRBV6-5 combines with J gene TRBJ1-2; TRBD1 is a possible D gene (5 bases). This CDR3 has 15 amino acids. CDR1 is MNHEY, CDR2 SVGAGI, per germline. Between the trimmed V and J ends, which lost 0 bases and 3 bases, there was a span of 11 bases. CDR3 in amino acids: CASSYSQGSYYGYTF. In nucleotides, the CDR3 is TGTGCCAGCAGTTACTCCCAGGGTTCCTACTATGGCTACACCTTC.

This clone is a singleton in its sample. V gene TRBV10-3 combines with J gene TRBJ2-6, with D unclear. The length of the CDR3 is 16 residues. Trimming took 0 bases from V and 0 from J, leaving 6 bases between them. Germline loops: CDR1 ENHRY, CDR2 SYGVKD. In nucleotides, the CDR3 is TGTGCCATCAGTGAGTCGGGCCTCTCTGGGGCCAACGTCCTGACTTTC. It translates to CAISESGLSGANVLTF.

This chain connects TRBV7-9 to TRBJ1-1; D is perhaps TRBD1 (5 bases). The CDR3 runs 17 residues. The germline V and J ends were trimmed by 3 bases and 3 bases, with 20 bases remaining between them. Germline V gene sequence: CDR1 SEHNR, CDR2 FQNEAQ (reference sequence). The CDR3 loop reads CASSLGLADSRDTEAFF. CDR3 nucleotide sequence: TGTGCCAGCAGCTTGGGGCTGGCAGATTCAAGGGACACTGAAGCTTTCTTT.

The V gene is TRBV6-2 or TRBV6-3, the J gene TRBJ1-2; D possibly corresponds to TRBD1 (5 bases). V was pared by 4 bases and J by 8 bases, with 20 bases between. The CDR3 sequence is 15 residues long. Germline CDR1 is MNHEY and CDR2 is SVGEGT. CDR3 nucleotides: TGTGCCAGCAGTTTGCCATCCGGACACCTCCTAGGCTACACCTTC. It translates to CASSLPSGHLLGYTF.

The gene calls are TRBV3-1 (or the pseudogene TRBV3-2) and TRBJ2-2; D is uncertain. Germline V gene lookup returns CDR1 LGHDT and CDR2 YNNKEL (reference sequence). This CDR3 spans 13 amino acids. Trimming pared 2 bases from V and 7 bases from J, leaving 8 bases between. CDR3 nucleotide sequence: TGTGCCAGCAGCCAATGGGGTGGCGGGGAGCTGTTTTTT. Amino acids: CASSQWGGGELFF.

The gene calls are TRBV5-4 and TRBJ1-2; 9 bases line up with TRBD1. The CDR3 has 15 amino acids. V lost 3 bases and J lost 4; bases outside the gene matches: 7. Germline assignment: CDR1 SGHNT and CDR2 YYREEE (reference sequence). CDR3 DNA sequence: TGTGCCAGCAGCTCACGACAGGGGGGCGGCTATGGCTACACCTTC. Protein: CASSSRQGGGYGYTF.

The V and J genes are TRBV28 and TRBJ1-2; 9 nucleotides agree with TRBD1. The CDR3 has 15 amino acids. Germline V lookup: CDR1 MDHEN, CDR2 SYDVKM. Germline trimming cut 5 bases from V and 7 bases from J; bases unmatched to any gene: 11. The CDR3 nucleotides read TGTGCCAGCAGTGAGCCCGGGACAGGGTCGAGTGGCTACACCTTC. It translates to CASSEPGTGSSGYTF.

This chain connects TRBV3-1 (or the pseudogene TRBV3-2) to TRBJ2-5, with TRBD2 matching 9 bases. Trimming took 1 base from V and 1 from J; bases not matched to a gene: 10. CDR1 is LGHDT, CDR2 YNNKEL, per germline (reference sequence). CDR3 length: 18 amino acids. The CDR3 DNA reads TGTGCCAGCAGCCAAGTCGTCGCGGGGGGGCCTATCCAAGAGACCCAGTACTTC. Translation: CASSQVVAGGPIQETQYF.

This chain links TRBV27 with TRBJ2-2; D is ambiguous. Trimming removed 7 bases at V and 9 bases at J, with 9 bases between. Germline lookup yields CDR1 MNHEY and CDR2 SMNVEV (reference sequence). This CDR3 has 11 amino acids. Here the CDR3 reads CASKGRRELFF. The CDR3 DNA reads TGTGCCAGCAAAGGCAGGAGGGAGCTGTTTTTT.

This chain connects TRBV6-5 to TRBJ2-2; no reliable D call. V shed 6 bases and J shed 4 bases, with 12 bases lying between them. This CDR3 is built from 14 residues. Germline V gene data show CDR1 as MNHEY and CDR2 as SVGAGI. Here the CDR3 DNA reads TGTGCCAGCAGGCCCACCGGGTCCACCGGGGAGCTGTTTTTT. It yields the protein CASRPTGSTGELFF.

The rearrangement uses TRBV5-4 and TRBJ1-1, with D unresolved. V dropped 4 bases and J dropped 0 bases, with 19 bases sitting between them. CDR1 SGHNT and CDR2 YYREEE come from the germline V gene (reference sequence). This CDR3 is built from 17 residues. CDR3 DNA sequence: TGTGCCAGCAGCCCAGGCGGAAAGGGATTACTGAACACTGAAGCTTTCTTT. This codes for CASSPGGKGLLNTEAFF.

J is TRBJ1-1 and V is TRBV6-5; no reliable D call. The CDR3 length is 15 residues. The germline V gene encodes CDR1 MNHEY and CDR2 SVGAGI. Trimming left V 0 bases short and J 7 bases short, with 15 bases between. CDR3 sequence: CASSYSAQNLFEAFF. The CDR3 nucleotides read TGTGCCAGCAGTTACTCGGCACAGAACCTATTTGAAGCTTTCTTT.

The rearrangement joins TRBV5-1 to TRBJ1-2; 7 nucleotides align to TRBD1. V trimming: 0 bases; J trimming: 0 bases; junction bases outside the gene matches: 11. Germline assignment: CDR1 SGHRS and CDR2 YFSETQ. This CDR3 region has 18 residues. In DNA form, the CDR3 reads TGCGCCAGCAGCTTGGTTCTTGGGGGAGGGACAGCTAACTATGGCTACACCTTC. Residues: CASSLVLGGGTANYGYTF.